The source of this T cell receptor (beta chain) is a study of cytomegalovirus exposure and HLA in healthy donors. This CDR3 is 14 amino acids long. Germline V lookup: CDR1 MNHNS, CDR2 SASEGT. Trimming removed 1 base at V and 2 bases at J, with 9 bases between. Primers included in the PCR were 60 Vbeta and 13 Jbeta primers. As processed by the authors: Among the unique TCR beta chains that a later analysis counted, around 82 million in all, 10 million to 13 million were shared. The method was immunoSEQ multiplex PCR; TCRdb's version includes in-frame clones alone and lacks a portion of them. V, J and clone size are those of that table, while D and trimming were read from the DNA. The data contain approximately 150,000 clones, over 80% of them singletons.

The V gene is TRBV6-1, the J gene TRBJ2-7; D call uncertain. This receptor was obtained from a male donor in good health and CMV-seronegative. The sequencing sample was made of PBMCs. CDR3 sequence reads: CASSEVFVPYEQYF. For the CDR3, the DNA is TGTGCCAGCAGTGAAGTCTTCGTTCCCTACGAGCAGTACTTC.